This T cell receptor (beta chain) comes out of a study of Ad26.COV2.S vaccination and SARS-CoV-2 variants. The treatment denotes: around 19 received Ad26.COV2.S at low or high dose, single or two shots; about five received placebo; per-sample allocation not given. All samples were drawn on day 63, counting from the first vaccine or placebo injection. The assay was immunoSEQ multiplex PCR, and TCRdb's table has in-frame clones only and misses some. The table shows under 600,000 clones, with 80% to 90% occurring only once. Germline values: CDR1 SNHLY, CDR2 FYNNEI. Unmatched junction bases numbered 11, after V lost 6 bases and J lost 5 bases. The CDR3 has 15 residues.

The V and J genes are TRBV2 and TRBJ1-1, with 8 bases matching TRBD1. This sequence was found in a person aged 18 to 65 who received the Ad26.COV2.S COVID-19 vaccine or a placebo. Source: peripheral blood, taken in a trial of Ad26.COV2.S vaccine versus placebo. The CDR3 loop is CASRPARGQGTEAFF. The CDR3 DNA is TGTGCCAGCAGGCCGGCGCGCGGACAGGGAACTGAAGCTTTCTTT.